This TCR beta chain was profiled in a study of cytomegalovirus exposure and HLA in healthy donors. On the study more broadly: Of around 400 genotyped donors, roughly 81% grouped in the Caucasian-associated ancestry cluster.

Of note for this clone: Its antigen remains unknown. This is likely a read error, given that the CDR3 carries no conserved phenylalanine or tryptophan at its end.

J lost 6 bases, V lost 2 bases, and 6 bases had no gene match. Germline V gene sequence: CDR1 MNHNS, CDR2 SASEGT. The CDR3 has 14 residues. Study-wide points: Trimming of TCR beta V- and J-genes showed a link, identified in a later analysis, to a missense DCLRE1C variant.

A multiplex PCR was run with 60 Vbeta primers and 13 Jbeta primers. Only in-frame clones appear in the TCRdb table, and some are missing; sequencing was by immunoSEQ multiplex PCR. The sample records more than 95,000 clones, about 69% being singletons. The rearrangement uses TRBV6-1 and TRBJ1-2; 7 nucleotides align to TRBD1. Sequenced input: PBMCs. The sequence was obtained from a woman under 30 in good health and CMV-seronegative. The CDR3 reads CASSERTGKNGYTL. Written as DNA, the CDR3 is TGTGCCAGCAGTGAAAGGACAGGAAAAAATGGCTACACCCTC.